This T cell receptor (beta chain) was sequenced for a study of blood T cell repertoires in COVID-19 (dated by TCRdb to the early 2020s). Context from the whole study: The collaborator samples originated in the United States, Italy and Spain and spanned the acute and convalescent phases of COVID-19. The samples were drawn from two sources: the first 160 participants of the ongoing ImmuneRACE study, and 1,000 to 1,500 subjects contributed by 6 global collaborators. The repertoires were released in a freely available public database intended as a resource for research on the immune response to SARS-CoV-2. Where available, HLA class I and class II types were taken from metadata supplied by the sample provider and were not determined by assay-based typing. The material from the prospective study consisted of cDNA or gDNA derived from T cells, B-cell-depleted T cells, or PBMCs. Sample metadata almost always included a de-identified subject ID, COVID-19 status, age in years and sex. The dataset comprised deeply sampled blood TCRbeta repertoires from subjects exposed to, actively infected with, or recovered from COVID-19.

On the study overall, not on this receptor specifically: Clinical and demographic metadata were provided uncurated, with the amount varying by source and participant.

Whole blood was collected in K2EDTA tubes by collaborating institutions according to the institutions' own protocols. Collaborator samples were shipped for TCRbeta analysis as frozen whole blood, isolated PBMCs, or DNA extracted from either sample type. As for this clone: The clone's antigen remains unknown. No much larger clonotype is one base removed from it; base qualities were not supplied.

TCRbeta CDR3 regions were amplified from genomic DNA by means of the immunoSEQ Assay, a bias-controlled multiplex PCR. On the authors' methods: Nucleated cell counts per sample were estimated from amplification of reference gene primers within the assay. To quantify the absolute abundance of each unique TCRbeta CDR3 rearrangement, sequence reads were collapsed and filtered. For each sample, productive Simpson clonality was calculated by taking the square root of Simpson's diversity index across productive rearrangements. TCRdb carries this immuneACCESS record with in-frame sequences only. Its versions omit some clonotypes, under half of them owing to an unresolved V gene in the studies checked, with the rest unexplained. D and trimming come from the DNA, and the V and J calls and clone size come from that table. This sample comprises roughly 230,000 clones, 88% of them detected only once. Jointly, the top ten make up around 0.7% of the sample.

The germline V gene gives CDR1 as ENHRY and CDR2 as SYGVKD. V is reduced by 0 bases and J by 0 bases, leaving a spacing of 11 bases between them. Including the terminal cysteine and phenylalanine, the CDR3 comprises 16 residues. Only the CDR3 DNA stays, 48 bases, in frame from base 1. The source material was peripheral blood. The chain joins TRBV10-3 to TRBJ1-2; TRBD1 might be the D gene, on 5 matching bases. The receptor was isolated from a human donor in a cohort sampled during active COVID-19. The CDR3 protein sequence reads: CAISESWTTTNYGYTF. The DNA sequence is TGTGCCATCAGTGAGTCGTGGACAACCACTAACTATGGCTACACCTTC.